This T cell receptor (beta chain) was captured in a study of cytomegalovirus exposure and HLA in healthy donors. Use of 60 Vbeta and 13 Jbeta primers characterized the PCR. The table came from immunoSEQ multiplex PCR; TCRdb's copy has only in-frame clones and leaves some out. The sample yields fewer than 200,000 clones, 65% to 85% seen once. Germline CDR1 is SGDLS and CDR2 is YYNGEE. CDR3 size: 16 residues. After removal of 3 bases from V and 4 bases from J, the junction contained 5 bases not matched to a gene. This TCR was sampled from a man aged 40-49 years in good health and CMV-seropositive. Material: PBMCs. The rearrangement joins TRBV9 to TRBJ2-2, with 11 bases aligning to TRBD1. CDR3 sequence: CASSERDRGITGELFF. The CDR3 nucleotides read TGTGCCAGCAGCGAAAGGGACAGGGGGATCACCGGGGAGCTGTTTTTT.